The 20 T cell receptor beta chains in this list originate from one sample, sequenced in a study of blood T cell repertoires in COVID-19. Profiling relied on immunoSEQ multiplex PCR, and the TCRdb table lists in-frame clones only, not all of them. The sample contains about 25,000 clones, approximately 90% of which appear only once. Sequenced input: peripheral blood. The source of these receptors is a man between 65 and 80 years old with acute or convalescent COVID-19.

The rearrangement uses TRBV10-3 and TRBJ2-1; 12 bases fit TRBD2. Germline V gene lookup returns CDR1 ENHRY and CDR2 SYGVKD. This CDR3 spans 15 amino acids. J gave up 4 bases and V 4 bases, and 2 bases lay outside the gene matches. CDR3 region: CAISVGTSGYNEQFF. CDR3 nucleotides: TGTGCCATCAGTGTGGGGACTAGCGGGTACAATGAGCAGTTCTTC.

The chain recombines TRBV11-2 with TRBJ1-6, with D hard to call. V was pared by 1 base and J by 0 bases, with 4 bases between. The CDR3 runs 15 residues. Looked up from germline, CDR1 is SGHAT and CDR2 is FQNNGV. CDR3 residues: CASSLGSSYNSPLHF. CDR3 in DNA: TGTGCCAGCAGCTTAGGGAGCTCCTATAATTCACCCCTCCACTTT.

This clone appeared a few times. The V gene is TRBV2, the J gene TRBJ2-2; D is uncertain. The CDR3 has 14 amino acids. V shed 0 bases and J shed 1 base, with 3 bases lying between them. Germline loops: CDR1 SNHLY, CDR2 FYNNEI. DNA of the CDR3: TGTGCCAGCAGTGAAGCTCAGAACACCGGGGAGCTGTTTTTT. Its translation is CASSEAQNTGELFF. The full variable domain, rest sourced from reference TRBV2 and TRBJ2-2, is EPEVTQTPSHQVTQMGQEVILRCVPISNHLYFYWYRQILGQKVEFLVSFYNNEISEKSEIFDDQFSVERPDGSNFTLKIRSTKLEDSAMYFCASSEAQNTGELFFGEGSRLTVL.

This clone showed up just once. The rearrangement links TRBV28 to TRBJ1-4; no reliable D call. CDR1 MDHEN and CDR2 SYDVKM come from the germline V gene. V lost 3 bases, J lost 4 bases, and 18 bases lay in between. This CDR3 comprises 17 residues. CDR3 DNA sequence: TGTGCCAGCAGTTTTGGAGGGATTGGTCGGAATAATGAAAAACTGTTTTTT. Encoded protein: CASSFGGIGRNNEKLFF.

This clone was counted once. The chain couples TRBV6-5 to TRBJ2-3; D perhaps matches TRBD2 (6 bases). Trimming cost V 6 bases and J 1 base, with 11 bases left between them. This CDR3 has 14 amino acids. Germline V gene sequence: CDR1 MNHEY, CDR2 SVGAGI. The DNA of the CDR3 is TGTGCCAGCAGCTCCAGGGAGGGCACAGATACGCAGTATTTT. This codes for CASSSREGTDTQYF.

The chain uses TRBV6-6 and TRBJ1-2; 7 nucleotides match TRBD1. The CDR3 consists of 15 residues. Germline V lookup: CDR1 MNHNY, CDR2 SVGAGI (reference sequence). Unmatched junction bases numbered 5, after V lost 2 bases and J lost 2 bases. The CDR3 nucleotides read TGTGCCAGCAGTTACGGCAAGGGACAGAACTATGGCTACACCTTC. Translated: CASSYGKGQNYGYTF.

This clone appeared once. The chain links TRBV12-3 or TRBV12-4 to TRBJ2-3, with TRBD1 identical over 7 bases. The CDR3 runs 12 residues. Losses at the gene ends were 8 bases for V and 10 bases for J; bases not matched to a gene: 9. For the CDR3, the DNA is TGTGCCAGCGGACAGGACGGTCGCCCGCAGTATTTT. Translated: CASGQDGRPQYF.

The gene calls are TRBV5-1 and TRBJ2-1; 7 nucleotides match TRBD2. The V segment lost 6 bases and the J segment 3 bases; nucleotides outside the gene matches: 9. Germline CDR1 and CDR2: SGHRS and YFSETQ. The CDR3 runs to 15 residues. The CDR3 loop is CASTTGGGDYNEQFF. CDR3 nucleotide sequence: TGCGCCAGCACCACGGGCGGGGGTGACTACAATGAGCAGTTCTTC.

This clone was seen once. The chain recombines TRBV7-9 with TRBJ2-1, with TRBD2 identical over 8 bases. The CDR3 is 17 residues long. J lost 8 bases, V lost 3 bases, and 15 bases had no gene match. Germline CDR1 SEHNR, CDR2 FQNEAQ (reference sequence). CDR3 region: CASSLAVSGTLGDEQFF. CDR3 sequence (DNA): TGTGCCAGCAGCTTGGCGGTTAGCGGGACTCTTGGGGATGAGCAGTTCTTC.

The J gene is TRBJ2-5, the V gene TRBV9, with D possibly TRBD2 on 7 matching bases. This CDR3 has 15 amino acids. The germline gives CDR1 SGDLS, CDR2 YYNGEE. V shed 4 bases and J shed 4 bases, with 17 bases lying between them. The CDR3 protein is CASSPGGRFTETQYF. The CDR3 coding sequence is TGTGCCAGCAGCCCGGGGGGCCGGTTTACAGAGACCCAGTACTTC.

V is TRBV5-5 and J is TRBJ2-7; D might be TRBD2 (6 bases). V lost 0 bases and J lost 7, with 14 bases in between. CDR1 and CDR2 from the germline V gene are SGHKS and YYEKEE (reference sequence). This CDR3 is 14 amino acids long. In nucleotides, the CDR3 is TGTGCCAGCAGCTTGGATGTGGGAGGTCTAGAGCAGTACTTC. This sequence encodes CASSLDVGGLEQYF.

The table lists this clone with a few counts. This specimen includes other DNA sequences encoding the same CDR3. DNA for the CDR3: TGTGCCAGCAGGCGCGACAATGAGCAGTTCTTC. Translation: CASRRDNEQFF. The chain uses TRBV3-1 (or the pseudogene TRBV3-2) and TRBJ2-1; D is ambiguous. CDR1 and CDR2 from the germline V gene are LGHDT and YNNKEL (reference sequence). The length of the CDR3 is 11 residues. V lost 6 bases and J 5 bases, leaving 5 bases between the germline ends.

The CDR3 reads CASSLAPTSEAFF. The CDR3 DNA follows: TGTGCCAGCAGCTTAGCGCCGACATCTGAAGCTTTCTTT. The chain couples TRBV7-9 to TRBJ1-1; D unclear. Deletions cut 0 bases from V and 6 bases from J, with 8 bases between. The CDR3 length is 13 residues. The germline CDR1 and CDR2 sequences are SEHNR and FQNEAQ (reference sequence).

The rearrangement uses TRBV28 and TRBJ1-5; no clear D gene. Between the trimmed V and J ends, which lost 5 bases and 3 bases, there was a span of 8 bases. CDR1 is MDHEN, CDR2 SYDVKM, per germline. This CDR3 region has 13 residues. DNA of the CDR3: TGTGCCAGCAGTAAGCAGGTCAATCAGCCCCAGCATTTT. This translates into CASSKQVNQPQHF.

This chain links TRBV7-3 with TRBJ1-1, with D perhaps matching TRBD1 (5 bases). The germline gives CDR1 SGHTA, CDR2 FQGTGA. CDR3 size: 13 residues. V lost 3 bases, J lost 1 base, and 6 bases lay in between. The CDR3 region is CASSLTENTEAFF. The CDR3 DNA follows: TGTGCCAGCAGCTTGACAGAGAACACTGAAGCTTTCTTT.

The rearrangement uses TRBV3-1 (or the pseudogene TRBV3-2) and TRBJ1-6, with D possibly being TRBD1 (5 bases). The CDR3 has 16 residues. Germline CDR1 is LGHDT and CDR2 is YNNKEL (reference sequence). V was cut by 2 bases and J by 7 bases, with 15 bases left in between. The CDR3 DNA sequence: TGTGCCAGCAGCCAACTGGATCGGCAGGGAAATTCACCCCTCCACTTT. This gives the protein CASSQLDRQGNSPLHF.

V and J are TRBV21-1 and TRBJ1-5. TRBV21-1 is shown as a pseudogene. The CDR3 consists of 16 residues. Here the CDR3 DNA reads TGTGCCAGCAGCAAAGGCGGGGGCTATAGCAATCAGCCCCAGCATTTT. Its translation: CASSKGGGYSNQPQHF.

V usage is TRBV19 and J usage is TRBJ2-5, with TRBD2 identical over 14 bases. The CDR3 loop spans 17 amino acids. The junction had 4 bases not matched to a gene; V was cut back by 3 bases and J by 1 base. Germline V gene sequence: CDR1 LNHDA, CDR2 SQIVND (reference sequence). The CDR3, as DNA: TGTGCCAGTAGTATTGGCGGACTAGCGGGAGGCCAAGAGACCCAGTACTTC. Encoded protein: CASSIGGLAGGQETQYF.

CDR3 region: CASTVGPGETEAFF. CDR3 sequence (DNA): TGTGCCAGCACCGTGGGACCGGGGGAGACTGAAGCTTTCTTT. The V call is TRBV9, the J call TRBJ1-1, with D maybe TRBD1 (5 bases). Germline lookup yields CDR1 SGDLS and CDR2 YYNGEE. CDR3 length: 14 amino acids. Trimming shortened V by 6 bases and J by 5 bases, and 17 bases separated the two germline ends.

V usage is TRBV9 and J usage is TRBJ2-6, with TRBD1 matching over 7 bases. The J segment lost 2 bases and the V segment lost 0 bases, leaving 8 bases of the junction unmatched. CDR3 length: 18 residues. Germline CDR1 reads SGDLS; CDR2 reads YYNGEE. CDR3 residues: CASSVATGVVPGANVLTF. The CDR3 DNA sequence: TGTGCCAGCAGCGTAGCTACAGGGGTAGTCCCTGGGGCCAACGTCCTGACTTTC.